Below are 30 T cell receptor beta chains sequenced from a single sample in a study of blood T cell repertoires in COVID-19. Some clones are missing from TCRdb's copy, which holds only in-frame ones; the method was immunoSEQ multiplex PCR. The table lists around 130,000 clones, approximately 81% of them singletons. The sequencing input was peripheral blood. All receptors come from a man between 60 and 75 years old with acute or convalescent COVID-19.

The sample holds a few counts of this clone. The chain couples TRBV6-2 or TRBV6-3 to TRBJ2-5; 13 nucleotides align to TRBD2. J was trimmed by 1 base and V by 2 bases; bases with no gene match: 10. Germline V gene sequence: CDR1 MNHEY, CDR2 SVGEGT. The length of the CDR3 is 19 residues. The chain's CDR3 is CASSYEWTSGSWIQETQYF. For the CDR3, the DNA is TGTGCCAGCAGTTACGAGTGGACTAGCGGGAGTTGGATCCAAGAGACCCAGTACTTC.

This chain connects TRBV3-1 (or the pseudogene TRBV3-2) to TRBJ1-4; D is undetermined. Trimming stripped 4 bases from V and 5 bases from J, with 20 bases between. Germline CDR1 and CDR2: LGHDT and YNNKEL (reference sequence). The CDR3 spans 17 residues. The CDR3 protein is CASSRARSRPGNEKLFF. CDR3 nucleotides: TGTGCCAGCAGCCGAGCACGGAGCCGTCCGGGGAATGAAAAACTGTTTTTT.

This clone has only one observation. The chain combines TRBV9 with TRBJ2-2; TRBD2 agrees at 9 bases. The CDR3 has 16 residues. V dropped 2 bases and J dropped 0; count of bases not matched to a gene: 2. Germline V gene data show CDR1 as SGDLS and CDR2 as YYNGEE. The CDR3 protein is CASSVASGANTGELFF. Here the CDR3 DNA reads TGTGCCAGCAGCGTGGCTAGCGGGGCGAACACCGGGGAGCTGTTTTTT. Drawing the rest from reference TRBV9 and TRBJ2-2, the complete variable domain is DSGVTQTPKHLITATGQRVTLRCSPRSGDLSVYWYQQSLDQGLQFLIQYYNGEERAKGNILERFSAQQFPDLHSELNLSSLELGDSALYFCASSVASGANTGELFFGEGSRLTVL.

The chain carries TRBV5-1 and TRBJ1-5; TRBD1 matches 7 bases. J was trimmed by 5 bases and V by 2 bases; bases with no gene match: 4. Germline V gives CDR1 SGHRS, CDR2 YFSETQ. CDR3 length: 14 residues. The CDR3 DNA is TGCGCCAGCAGCTTAAACACAGGGGATCAGCCCCAGCATTTT. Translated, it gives CASSLNTGDQPQHF.

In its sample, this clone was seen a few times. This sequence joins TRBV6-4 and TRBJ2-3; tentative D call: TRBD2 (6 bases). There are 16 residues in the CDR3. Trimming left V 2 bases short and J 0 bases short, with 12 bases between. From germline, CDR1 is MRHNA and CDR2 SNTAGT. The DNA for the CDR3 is TGTGCCAGCAGTGACCAAGCGGGCGGGAGCACAGATACGCAGTATTTT. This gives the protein CASSDQAGGSTDTQYF.

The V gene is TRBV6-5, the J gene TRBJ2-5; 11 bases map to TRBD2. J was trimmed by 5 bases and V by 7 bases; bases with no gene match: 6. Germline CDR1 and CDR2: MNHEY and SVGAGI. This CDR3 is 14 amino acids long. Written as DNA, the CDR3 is TGTGCCAGCACCACCTTAGCGGGAGGGGAGACCCAGTACTTC. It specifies CASTTLAGGETQYF.

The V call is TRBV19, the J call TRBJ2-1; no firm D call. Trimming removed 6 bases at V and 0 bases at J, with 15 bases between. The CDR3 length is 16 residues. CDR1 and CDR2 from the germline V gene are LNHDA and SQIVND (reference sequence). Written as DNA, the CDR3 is TGTGCCAGTAGCCCATGGGCATTGAGCTCCTACAATGAGCAGTTCTTC. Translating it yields CASSPWALSSYNEQFF.

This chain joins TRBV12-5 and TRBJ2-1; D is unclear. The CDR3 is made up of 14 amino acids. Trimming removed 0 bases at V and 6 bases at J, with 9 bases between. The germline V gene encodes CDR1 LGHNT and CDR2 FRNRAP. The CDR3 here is CASGLVPKPNEQFF. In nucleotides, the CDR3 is TGTGCTAGTGGTTTGGTACCTAAACCCAATGAGCAGTTCTTC.

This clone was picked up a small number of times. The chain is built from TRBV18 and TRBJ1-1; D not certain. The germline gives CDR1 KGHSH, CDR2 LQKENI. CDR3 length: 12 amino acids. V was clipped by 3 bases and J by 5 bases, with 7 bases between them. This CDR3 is CASSPRDTEAFF. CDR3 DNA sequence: TGTGCCAGCTCACCGAGAGATACTGAAGCTTTCTTT.

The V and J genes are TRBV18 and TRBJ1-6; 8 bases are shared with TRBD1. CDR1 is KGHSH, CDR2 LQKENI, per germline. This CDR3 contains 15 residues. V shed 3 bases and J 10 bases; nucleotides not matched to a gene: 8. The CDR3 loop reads CASSPRTGRESPLHF. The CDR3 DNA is TGTGCCAGCTCACCCCGGACAGGGCGTGAGTCACCCCTCCACTTT.

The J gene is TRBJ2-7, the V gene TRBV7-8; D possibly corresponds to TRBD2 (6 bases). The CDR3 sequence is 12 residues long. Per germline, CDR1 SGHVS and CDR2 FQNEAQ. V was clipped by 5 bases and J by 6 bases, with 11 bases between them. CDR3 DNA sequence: TGTGCCAGCAGCCCTATGGGGGGCGAGCAGTACTTC. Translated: CASSPMGGEQYF.

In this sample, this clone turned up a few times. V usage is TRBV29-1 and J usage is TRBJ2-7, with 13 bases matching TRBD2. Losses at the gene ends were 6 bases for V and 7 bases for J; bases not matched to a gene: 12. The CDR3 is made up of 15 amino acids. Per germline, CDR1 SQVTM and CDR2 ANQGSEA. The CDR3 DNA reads TGCAGCGTCGCCGGGACTAGCGGGACGACTTGGGAGCAGTACTTC. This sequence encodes CSVAGTSGTTWEQYF.

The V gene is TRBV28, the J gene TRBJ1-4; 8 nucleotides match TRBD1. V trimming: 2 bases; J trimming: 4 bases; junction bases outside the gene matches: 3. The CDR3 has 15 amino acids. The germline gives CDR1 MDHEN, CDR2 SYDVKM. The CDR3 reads CASSLGQGLNEKLFF. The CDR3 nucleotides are TGTGCCAGCAGTTTAGGACAGGGACTTAATGAAAAACTGTTTTTT.

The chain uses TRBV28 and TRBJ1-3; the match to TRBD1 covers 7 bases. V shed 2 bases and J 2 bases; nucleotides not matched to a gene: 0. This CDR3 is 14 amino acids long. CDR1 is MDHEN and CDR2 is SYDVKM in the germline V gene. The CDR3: CASSLDRAGNTIYF. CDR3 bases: TGTGCCAGCAGTTTAGACAGGGCTGGAAACACCATATATTTT.

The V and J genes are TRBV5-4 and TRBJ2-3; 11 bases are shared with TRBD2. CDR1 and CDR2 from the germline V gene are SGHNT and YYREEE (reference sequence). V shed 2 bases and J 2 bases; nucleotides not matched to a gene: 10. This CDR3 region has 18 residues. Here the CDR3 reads CASSLGTSGLANTDTQYF. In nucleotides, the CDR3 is TGTGCCAGCAGCTTAGGGACTAGCGGACTGGCAAACACAGATACGCAGTATTTT.

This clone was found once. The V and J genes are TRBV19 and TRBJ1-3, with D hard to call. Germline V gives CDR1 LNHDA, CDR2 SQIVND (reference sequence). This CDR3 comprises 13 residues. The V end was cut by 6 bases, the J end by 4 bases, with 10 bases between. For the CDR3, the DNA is TGTGCCAGTAGGCCAAACCAGGGAAACACCATATATTTT. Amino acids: CASRPNQGNTIYF.

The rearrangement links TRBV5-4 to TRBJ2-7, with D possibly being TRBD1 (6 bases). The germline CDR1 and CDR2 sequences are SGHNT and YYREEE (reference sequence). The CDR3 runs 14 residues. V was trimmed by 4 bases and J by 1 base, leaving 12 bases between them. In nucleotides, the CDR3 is TGTGCCAGCAGCCGACCGGACAGATCCTACGAGCAGTACTTC. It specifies CASSRPDRSYEQYF. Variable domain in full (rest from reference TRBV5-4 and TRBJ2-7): ETGVTQSPTHLIKTRGQQVTLRCSSQSGHNTVSWYQQALGQGPQFIFQYYREEENGRGNFPPRFSGLQFPNYSSELNVNALELDDSALYLCASSRPDRSYEQYFGPGTRLTVT.

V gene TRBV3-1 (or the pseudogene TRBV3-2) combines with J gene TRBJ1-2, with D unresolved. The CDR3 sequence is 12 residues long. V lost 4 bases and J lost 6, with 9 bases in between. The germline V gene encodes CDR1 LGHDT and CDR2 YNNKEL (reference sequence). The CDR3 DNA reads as TGTGCCAGCAGCCTCCTGAGTGATGGCTACACCTTC. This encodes CASSLLSDGYTF.

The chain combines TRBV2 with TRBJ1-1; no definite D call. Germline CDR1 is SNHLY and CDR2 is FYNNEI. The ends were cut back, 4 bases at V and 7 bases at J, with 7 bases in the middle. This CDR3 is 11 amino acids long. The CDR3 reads CASSGSVEAFF. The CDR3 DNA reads TGTGCCAGCAGTGGTTCAGTTGAAGCTTTCTTT.

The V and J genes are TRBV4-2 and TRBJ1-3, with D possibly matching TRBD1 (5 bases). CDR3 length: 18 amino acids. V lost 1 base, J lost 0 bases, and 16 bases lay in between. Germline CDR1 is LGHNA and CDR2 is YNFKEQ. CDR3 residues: CASSQGEGLGGSGNTIYF. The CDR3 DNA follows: TGTGCCAGCAGCCAAGGCGAAGGGTTGGGGGGCTCTGGAAACACCATATATTTT.

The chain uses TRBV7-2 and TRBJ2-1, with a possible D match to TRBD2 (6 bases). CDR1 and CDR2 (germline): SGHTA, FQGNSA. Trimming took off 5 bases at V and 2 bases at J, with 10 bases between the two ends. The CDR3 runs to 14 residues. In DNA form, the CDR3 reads TGTGCCAGCAGCGGTAGCGGACCCTACAATGAGCAGTTCTTC. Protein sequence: CASSGSGPYNEQFF.

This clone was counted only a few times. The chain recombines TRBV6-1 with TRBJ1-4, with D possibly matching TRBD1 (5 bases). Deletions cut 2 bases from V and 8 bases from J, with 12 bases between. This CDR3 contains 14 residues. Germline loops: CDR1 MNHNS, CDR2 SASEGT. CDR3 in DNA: TGTGCCAGCAGTGAAACAGGCTTTTGGGAAAAACTGTTTTTT. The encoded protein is CASSETGFWEKLFF.

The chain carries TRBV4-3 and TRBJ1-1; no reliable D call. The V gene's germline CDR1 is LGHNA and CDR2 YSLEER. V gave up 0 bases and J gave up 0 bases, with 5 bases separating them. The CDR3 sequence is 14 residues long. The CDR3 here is CASSQDSMNTEAFF. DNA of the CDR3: TGCGCCAGCAGCCAAGACAGTATGAACACTGAAGCTTTCTTT.

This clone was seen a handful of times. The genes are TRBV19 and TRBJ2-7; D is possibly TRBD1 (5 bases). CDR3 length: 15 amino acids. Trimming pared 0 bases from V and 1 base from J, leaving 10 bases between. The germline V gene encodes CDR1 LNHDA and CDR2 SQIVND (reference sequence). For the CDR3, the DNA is TGTGCCAGTAGTATAGACCAGGGAAAGTCCTACGAGCAGTACTTC. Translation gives CASSIDQGKSYEQYF.

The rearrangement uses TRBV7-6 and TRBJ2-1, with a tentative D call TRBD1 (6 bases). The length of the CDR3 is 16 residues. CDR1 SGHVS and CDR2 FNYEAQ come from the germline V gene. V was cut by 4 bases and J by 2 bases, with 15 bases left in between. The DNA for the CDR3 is TGTGCCAGCAGCTCCGCACAGGGAAGGCCCTACAATGAGCAGTTCTTC. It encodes CASSSAQGRPYNEQFF.

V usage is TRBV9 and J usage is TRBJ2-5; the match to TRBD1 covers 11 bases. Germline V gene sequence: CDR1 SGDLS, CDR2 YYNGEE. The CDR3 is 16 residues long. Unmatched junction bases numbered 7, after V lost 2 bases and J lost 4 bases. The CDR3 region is CASSVTPGQGGETQYF. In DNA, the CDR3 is TGTGCCAGCAGCGTTACCCCGGGACAGGGGGGAGAGACCCAGTACTTC.

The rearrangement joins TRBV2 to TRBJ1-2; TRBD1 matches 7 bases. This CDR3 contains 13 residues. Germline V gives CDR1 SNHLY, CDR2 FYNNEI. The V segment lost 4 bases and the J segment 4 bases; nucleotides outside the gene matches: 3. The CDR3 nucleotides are TGTGCCAGCAGTGCGGGACAGACCTATGGCTACACCTTC. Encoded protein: CASSAGQTYGYTF.

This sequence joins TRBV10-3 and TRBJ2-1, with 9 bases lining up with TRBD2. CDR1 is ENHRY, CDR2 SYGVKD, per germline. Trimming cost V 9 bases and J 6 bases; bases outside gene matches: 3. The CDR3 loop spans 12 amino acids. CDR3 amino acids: CAIRRGGNEQFF. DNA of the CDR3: TGTGCCATACGGCGGGGGGGCAATGAGCAGTTCTTC.

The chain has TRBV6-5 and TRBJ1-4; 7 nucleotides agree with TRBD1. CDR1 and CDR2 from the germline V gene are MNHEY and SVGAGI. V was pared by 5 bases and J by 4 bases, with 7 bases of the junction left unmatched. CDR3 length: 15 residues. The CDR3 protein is CASSLSGGINEKLFF. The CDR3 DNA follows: TGTGCCAGCAGTCTTTCAGGGGGGATTAATGAAAAACTGTTTTTT.

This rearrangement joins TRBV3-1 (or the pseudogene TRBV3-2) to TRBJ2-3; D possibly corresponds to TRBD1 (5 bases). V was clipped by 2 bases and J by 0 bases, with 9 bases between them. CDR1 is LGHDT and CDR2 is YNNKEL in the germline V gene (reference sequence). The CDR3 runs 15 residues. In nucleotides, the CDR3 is TGTGCCAGCAGCCAACAGGGTACTAGCACAGATACGCAGTATTTT. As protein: CASSQQGTSTDTQYF.